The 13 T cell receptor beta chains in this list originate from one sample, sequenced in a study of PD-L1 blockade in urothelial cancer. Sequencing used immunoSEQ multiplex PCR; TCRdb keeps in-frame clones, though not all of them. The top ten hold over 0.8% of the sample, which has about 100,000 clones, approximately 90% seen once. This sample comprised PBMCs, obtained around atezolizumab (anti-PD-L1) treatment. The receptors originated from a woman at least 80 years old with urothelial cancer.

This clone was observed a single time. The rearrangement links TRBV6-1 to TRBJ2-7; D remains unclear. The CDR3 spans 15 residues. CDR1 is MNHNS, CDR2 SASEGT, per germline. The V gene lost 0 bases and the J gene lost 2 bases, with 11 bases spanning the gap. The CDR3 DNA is TGTGCCAGCAGTGAAGCGCAGAGGCAGACCTACGAGCAGTACTTC. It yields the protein CASSEAQRQTYEQYF.

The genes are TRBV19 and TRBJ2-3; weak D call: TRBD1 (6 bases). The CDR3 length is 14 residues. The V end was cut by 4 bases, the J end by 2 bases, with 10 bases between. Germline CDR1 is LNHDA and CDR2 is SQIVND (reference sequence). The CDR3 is CASSTRGLTDTQYF. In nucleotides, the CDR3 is TGTGCCAGTAGTACCAGGGGCCTCACAGATACGCAGTATTTT.

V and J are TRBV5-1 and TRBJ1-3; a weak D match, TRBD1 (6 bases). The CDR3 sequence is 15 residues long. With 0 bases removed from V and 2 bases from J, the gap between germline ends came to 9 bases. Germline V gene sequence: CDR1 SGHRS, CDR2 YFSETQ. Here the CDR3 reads CASSLGGGTGNTIYF. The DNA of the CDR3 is TGCGCCAGCAGCTTGGGAGGGGGAACTGGAAACACCATATATTTT.

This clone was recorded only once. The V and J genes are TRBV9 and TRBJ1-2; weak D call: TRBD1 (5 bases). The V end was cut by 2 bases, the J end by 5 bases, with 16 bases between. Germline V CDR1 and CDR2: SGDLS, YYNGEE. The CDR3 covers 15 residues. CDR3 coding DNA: TGTGCCAGCAGCGTGCAAGATTGGGGGGATTATGGCTACACCTTC. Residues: CASSVQDWGDYGYTF.

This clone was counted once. CDR3: CASSPKDGTGGDSTDTQYF. The CDR3 bases are TGTGCCAGCTCCCCAAAAGATGGGACAGGAGGGGATAGCACAGATACGCAGTATTTT. The genes are TRBV18 and TRBJ2-3; 8 bases line up with TRBD1. Germline CDR1 KGHSH, CDR2 LQKENI. The CDR3 sequence is 19 residues long. J lost 0 bases, V lost 6 bases, and 17 bases had no gene match. Based on the CDR3 plus reference TRBV18 and TRBJ2-3, the full variable domain is NAGVMQNPRHLVRRRGQEARLRCSPMKGHSHVYWYRQLPEEGLKFMVYLQKENIIDESGMPKERFSAEFPKEGPSILRIQQVVRGDSAAYFCASSPKDGTGGDSTDTQYFGPGTRLTVL.

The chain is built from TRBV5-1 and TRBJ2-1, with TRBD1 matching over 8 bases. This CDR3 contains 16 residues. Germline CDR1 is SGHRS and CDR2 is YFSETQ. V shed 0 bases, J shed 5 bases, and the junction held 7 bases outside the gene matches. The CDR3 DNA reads TGCGCCAGCAGCTTGGCCTTGGGGACAGGCAACAATGAGCAGTTCTTC. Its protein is CASSLALGTGNNEQFF.

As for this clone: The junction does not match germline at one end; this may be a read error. The CDR3 DNA is TGTACCAGCCTTAAAGACAGGGGGCTTGGTCAGCCCCAGCATTTT. Its protein is CTSLKDRGLGQPQHF. The V gene is TRBV6-1, the J gene TRBJ1-5; TRBD1 aligns across 10 bases. Germline CDR1 MNHNS, CDR2 SASEGT. This CDR3 has 15 amino acids.

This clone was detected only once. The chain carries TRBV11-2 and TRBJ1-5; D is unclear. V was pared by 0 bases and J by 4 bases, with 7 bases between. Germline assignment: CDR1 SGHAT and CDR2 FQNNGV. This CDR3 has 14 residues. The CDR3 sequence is CASSLDRLNQPQHF. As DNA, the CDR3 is TGTGCCAGCAGCTTAGACAGGCTGAATCAGCCCCAGCATTTT. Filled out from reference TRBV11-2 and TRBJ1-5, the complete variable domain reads EAGVAQSPRYKIIEKRQSVAFWCNPISGHATLYWYQQILGQGPKLLIQFQNNGVVDDSQLPKDRFSAERLKGVDSTLKIQPAKLEDSAVYLCASSLDRLNQPQHFGDGTRLSIL.

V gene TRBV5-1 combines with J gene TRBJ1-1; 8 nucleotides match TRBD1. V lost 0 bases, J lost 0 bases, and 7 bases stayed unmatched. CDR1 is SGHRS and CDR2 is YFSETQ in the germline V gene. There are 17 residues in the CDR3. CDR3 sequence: CASSLGDRSSMNTEAFF. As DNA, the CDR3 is TGCGCCAGCAGCTTGGGGGACAGGTCCTCCATGAACACTGAAGCTTTCTTT.

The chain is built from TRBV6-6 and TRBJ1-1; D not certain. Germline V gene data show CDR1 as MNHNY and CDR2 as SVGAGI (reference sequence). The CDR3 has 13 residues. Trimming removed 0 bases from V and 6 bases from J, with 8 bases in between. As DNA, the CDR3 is TGTGCCAGCAGTTACTCTCCCCCCGCTGAAGCTTTCTTT. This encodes CASSYSPPAEAFF.

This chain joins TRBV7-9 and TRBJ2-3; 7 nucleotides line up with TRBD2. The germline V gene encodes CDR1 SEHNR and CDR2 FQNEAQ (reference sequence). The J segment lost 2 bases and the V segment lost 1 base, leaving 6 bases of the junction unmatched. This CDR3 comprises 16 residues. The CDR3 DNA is TGTGCCAGCAGCTTAGTATCGCTAGCGGTCACAGATACGCAGTATTTT. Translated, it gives CASSLVSLAVTDTQYF. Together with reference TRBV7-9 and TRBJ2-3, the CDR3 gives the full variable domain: DTGVSQNPRHKITKRGQNVTFRCDPISEHNRLYWYRQTLGQGPEFLTYFQNEAQLEKSRLLSDRFSAERPKGSFSTLEIQRTEQGDSAMYLCASSLVSLAVTDTQYFGPGTRLTVL.

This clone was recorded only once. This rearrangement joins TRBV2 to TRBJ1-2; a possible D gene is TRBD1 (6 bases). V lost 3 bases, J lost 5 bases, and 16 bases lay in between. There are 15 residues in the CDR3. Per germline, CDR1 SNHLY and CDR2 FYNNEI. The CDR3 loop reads CASSDGLQGDYGYTF. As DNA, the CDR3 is TGTGCCAGCAGTGATGGGCTACAGGGCGATTATGGCTACACCTTC.

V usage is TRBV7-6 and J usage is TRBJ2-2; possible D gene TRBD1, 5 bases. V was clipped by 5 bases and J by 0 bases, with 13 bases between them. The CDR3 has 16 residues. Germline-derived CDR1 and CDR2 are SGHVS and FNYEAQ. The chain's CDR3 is CASSPRGGSNTGELFF. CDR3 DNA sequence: TGTGCCAGCAGCCCTAGGGGCGGATCGAACACCGGGGAGCTGTTTTTT.